These 15 T cell receptor beta chains were sequenced from one sample in a study of breast tumors, draining lymph nodes, adjacent tissues. A single record per CDR3 protein comes from TCRdb applying MiXCR to the multiplex PCR reads. The sample records a few hundred thousand distinct CDR3 sequences, under 40% being singletons. Breast cancer patients provided tissue from their axillary draining lymph nodes. The sample taken for sequencing was axillary lymph node tissue. These receptors came from a female donor with breast cancer. Some clones in this sample may be carry-over from other donors' samples.

The chain couples TRBV2 to TRBJ1-4; D unresolved. The CDR3 runs 11 residues. The germline V and J ends were trimmed by 2 bases and 8 bases, with 3 bases remaining between them. Germline V gene data show CDR1 as SNHLY and CDR2 as FYNNEI. The CDR3 nucleotides are TGTGCCAGCAGTGAAAGGGAAAAACTGTTTTTT. It encodes CASSEREKLFF.

The chain carries TRBV6-5 and TRBJ2-3, with TRBD2 identical over 7 bases. V lost 4 bases and J lost 5; bases outside the gene matches: 9. The length of the CDR3 is 15 residues. Looked up from germline, CDR1 is MNHEY and CDR2 is SVGAGI. The CDR3 DNA follows: TGTGCCAGCAGTTGGCGGGGAGGGGTGGGAGATACGCAGTATTTT. Residues: CASSWRGGVGDTQYF.

This clonotype has ten or more counts. The chain recombines TRBV19 with TRBJ1-2; D unresolved. The CDR3 consists of 17 residues. Germline CDR1 reads LNHDA; CDR2 reads SQIVND (reference sequence). V was shortened by 0 bases and J by 4 bases, with 18 bases between the two germline ends. CDR3 sequence: CASSIDQQTALLYGYTF. The CDR3 DNA follows: TGTGCCAGTAGTATAGATCAACAAACAGCCTTACTCTATGGCTACACCTTC.

This clonotype was recorded many times. This chain's CDR3 is CASSRNRGNQPQHF. The CDR3 DNA reads TGTGCCAGTAGTAGAAACAGGGGAAATCAGCCCCAGCATTTT. This sequence joins TRBV19 and TRBJ1-5, with 7 bases fitting TRBD1. The CDR3 extends over 14 amino acids. Trimming cost V 4 bases and J 4 bases; bases outside gene matches: 4. Germline assignment: CDR1 LNHDA and CDR2 SQIVND (reference sequence).

The genes are TRBV2 and TRBJ2-7; tentatively, D is TRBD2 (6 bases). Germline V gene sequence: CDR1 SNHLY, CDR2 FYNNEI. V was shortened by 4 bases and J by 4 bases, with 11 bases between the two germline ends. This CDR3 is 13 amino acids long. The CDR3 DNA is TGTGCCAGCAGTGGGGGAGGCGGGTACGAGCAGTACTTC. Translation: CASSGGGGYEQYF.

J is TRBJ1-6 and V is TRBV20-1; 8 positions match TRBD1. CDR1 and CDR2 (germline): DFQATT, SNEGSKA (reference sequence). The trim removed 3 bases at V and 7 bases at J, leaving 2 bases unmatched. This CDR3 is built from 13 residues. The CDR3 DNA sequence: TGCAGTGCTAGGCGGACAGGGAATTCACCCCTCCACTTT. Translating it yields CSARRTGNSPLHF.

As regards this clonotype: A much larger clonotype is one base distant, so this may be a read error. This chain connects TRBV7-2 to TRBJ2-3; unclear D gene. V was cut by 8 bases and J by 4 bases, with 13 bases left in between. The germline gives CDR1 SGHTA, CDR2 FQGNSA. There are 13 residues in the CDR3. CDR3 bases: TGTGCCAGCTTAAGGGTGGGCGCAGATACGCAGTATTTT. It specifies CASLRVGADTQYF.

This clonotype was seen ten or more times. The gene calls are TRBV11-3 and TRBJ1-2; no clear D. The germline V and J ends were trimmed by 0 bases and 5 bases, with 7 bases remaining between them. This CDR3 is 13 amino acids long. Germline values: CDR1 SGHNT, CDR2 YENEEA. The CDR3 DNA sequence: TGTGCCAGCAGCTTAGAGGCAACTTATGGCTACACCTTC. Translation gives CASSLEATYGYTF.

This clonotype was recorded a few times. V usage is TRBV30 and J usage is TRBJ2-2, with D tentatively TRBD1 (6 bases). The CDR3 length is 14 residues. The germline gives CDR1 GTSNPN, CDR2 SVGIG (reference sequence). Trimming shortened V by 0 bases and J by 6 bases, and 11 bases separated the two germline ends. The CDR3 here is CAWSVSGVAGELFF. The CDR3 bases are TGTGCCTGGAGTGTATCAGGGGTTGCCGGGGAGCTGTTTTTT.

This clonotype was picked up many times. This rearrangement joins TRBV2 to TRBJ2-5; a weak D match, TRBD1 (8 bases). CDR3 size: 13 residues. V was trimmed by 6 bases and J by 4 bases, leaving 12 bases between them. Germline CDR1 SNHLY, CDR2 FYNNEI. In DNA, the CDR3 is TGTGCCAGCAGACACAGGGGGGGAGAGACCCAGTACTTC. Translation gives CASRHRGGETQYF. Based on the CDR3 plus reference TRBV2 and TRBJ2-5, the full variable domain is EPEVTQTPSHQVTQMGQEVILRCVPISNHLYFYWYRQILGQKVEFLVSFYNNEISEKSEIFDDQFSVERPDGSNFTLKIRSTKLEDSAMYFCASRHRGGETQYFGPGTRLLVL.

In this sample, this clonotype turned up many times. The J gene is TRBJ1-3, the V gene TRBV7-9; no reliable D call. There are 12 residues in the CDR3. Trimming took off 3 bases at V and 4 bases at J, with 4 bases between the two ends. CDR1 is SEHNR, CDR2 FQNEAQ, per germline (reference sequence). The CDR3 DNA is TGTGCCAGCAGCTTGGGGGGAAACACCATATATTTT. Its protein is CASSLGGNTIYF.

This clonotype showed up many times. CDR3 nucleotides: TGTGCCAGCAGGGCCGGGACAGCCTATGGCTACACCTTC. Translating gives CASRAGTAYGYTF. The chain uses TRBV2 and TRBJ1-2; 7 positions match TRBD1. Germline V gives CDR1 SNHLY, CDR2 FYNNEI. This CDR3 region has 13 residues. J was trimmed by 4 bases and V by 6 bases; bases with no gene match: 5.

The DNA for the CDR3 is TGTGCCAGCAGCCTCCAGACATGGGATACGCAGTATTTT. It encodes CASSLQTWDTQYF. The chain joins TRBV9 to TRBJ2-3; D unresolved. Looked up from germline, CDR1 is SGDLS and CDR2 is YYNGEE. The CDR3 contains 13 residues. The V gene lost 4 bases and the J gene lost 6 bases, with 12 bases spanning the gap.

This clonotype was found many times. The rearrangement links TRBV18 to TRBJ1-2, with D possibly being TRBD1 (5 bases). V was pared by 2 bases and J by 8 bases, with 18 bases between. Germline V gene sequence: CDR1 KGHSH, CDR2 LQKENI. The CDR3 loop spans 15 amino acids. Written as DNA, the CDR3 is TGTGCCAGCTCACCAGGTACAAGGAAGTGGGACGGCTACACCTTC. It codes for CASSPGTRKWDGYTF.

This clonotype was recorded only once. CDR3 nucleotide sequence: TGCAGTGCTAGAGAAGGGGGGAGCGCTGGGGCCAACGTCCTGACTTTC. It translates to CSAREGGSAGANVLTF. The chain combines TRBV20-1 with TRBJ2-6; perhaps D is TRBD1 or TRBD2 (6 bases each). The CDR3 runs to 16 residues. V was pared by 0 bases and J by 2 bases, with 11 bases between. The germline gives CDR1 DFQATT, CDR2 SNEGSKA (reference sequence).